Presented here are 12 T cell receptor beta chains from one specimen sequenced in a study of CD8+ T cells in alopecia areata. Investigators isolated RNA and reverse transcribed it into cDNA to act as the sequencing template. Clones were read by immunoSEQ multiplex PCR, and TCRdb kept only the in-frame ones, dropping some. The sample records hundreds of thousands of clones, 65% to 70% being singletons. The starting material was CD4+ T cells sorted from blood, obtained at week 0. The receptors were gathered from a human donor with alopecia areata.

This clone was detected only a few times. This rearrangement joins TRBV10-3 to TRBJ2-3; TRBD1 aligns across 8 bases. CDR1 and CDR2 from the germline V gene are ENHRY and SYGVKD. The length of the CDR3 is 14 residues. Germline trimming cut 8 bases from V and 2 bases from J; bases unmatched to any gene: 6. The CDR3 sequence: CAISGQGFTDTQYF. In nucleotides, the CDR3 is TGTGCCATCTCAGGACAGGGTTTCACAGATACGCAGTATTTT.

The genes are TRBV5-8 and TRBJ2-1; a possible D gene is TRBD2 (5 bases). The CDR3 runs 14 residues. V was clipped by 5 bases and J by 1 base, with 10 bases between them. Germline CDR1 reads SGHTS; CDR2 reads YDEGEE. The CDR3 nucleotides are TGTGCCAGCAGTCGATCGGGGTCCTACAATGAGCAGTTCTTC. Its translation is CASSRSGSYNEQFF.

The rearrangement joins TRBV30 to TRBJ2-3, with a tentative D call TRBD1 (6 bases). V was shortened by 0 bases and J by 5 bases, with 15 bases between the two germline ends. Per the germline V gene, CDR1 is GTSNPN and CDR2 is SVGIG (reference sequence). This CDR3 is 15 amino acids long. CDR3 DNA sequence: TGTGCCTGGAGTGTACACAGGGCCAAAGGAGATACGCAGTATTTT. This gives the protein CAWSVHRAKGDTQYF. The full variable domain, rest sourced from reference TRBV30 and TRBJ2-3, is SQTIHQWPATLVQPVGSPLSLECTVEGTSNPNLYWYRQAAGRGLQLLFYSVGIGQISSEVPQNLSASRPQDRQFILSSKKLLLSDSGFYLCAWSVHRAKGDTQYFGPGTRLTVL.

This chain uses TRBV2 with TRBJ1-5; TRBD1 agrees at 11 bases. The germline CDR1 and CDR2 sequences are SNHLY and FYNNEI. CDR3 length equals 16 residues. Trimming at V came to 6 bases and at J to 6 bases, leaving 10 bases not matched to a gene. The CDR3 DNA reads as TGTGCCAGCAGGAACTCCGGGACAGGGGGTGTTCAGCCCCAGCATTTT. Translating it yields CASRNSGTGGVQPQHF. Combining the CDR3 with reference TRBV2 and TRBJ1-5 gives the whole variable domain EPEVTQTPSHQVTQMGQEVILRCVPISNHLYFYWYRQILGQKVEFLVSFYNNEISEKSEIFDDQFSVERPDGSNFTLKIRSTKLEDSAMYFCASRNSGTGGVQPQHFGDGTRLSIL.

V usage is TRBV30 and J usage is TRBJ1-2, with D perhaps TRBD1 (5 bases). The V and J ends lost 4 bases and 7 bases respectively, with 10 bases between them. Per germline, CDR1 GTSNPN and CDR2 SVGIG (reference sequence). CDR3 length: 11 amino acids. In DNA form, the CDR3 reads TGTGCCTGGAACCAGGGTAGTGGCTACACCTTC. Encoded protein: CAWNQGSGYTF.

Only a few counts were recorded for this clone. CDR3 region: CASSYPTGLDTGELFF. In DNA, the CDR3 is TGTGCCAGCAGTTACCCGACAGGGCTCGACACCGGGGAGCTGTTTTTT. The chain employs TRBV6-6 and TRBJ2-2; 7 bases map to TRBD1. V dropped 2 bases and J dropped 3; count of bases not matched to a gene: 6. Germline-derived CDR1 and CDR2 are MNHNY and SVGAGI (reference sequence). The CDR3 is 16 residues long.

This chain uses TRBV6-6 with TRBJ1-3; unclear D gene. The CDR3 loop spans 14 amino acids. Germline CDR1 is MNHNY and CDR2 is SVGAGI (reference sequence). The V end was cut by 2 bases, the J end by 4 bases, with 9 bases between. The CDR3 loop reads CASSYRDAGNTIYF. DNA of the CDR3: TGTGCCAGCAGTTACAGGGATGCCGGAAACACCATATATTTT.

The chain uses TRBV6-6 and TRBJ2-7, with D maybe TRBD2 (5 bases). Germline V gives CDR1 MNHNY, CDR2 SVGAGI (reference sequence). V was cut by 1 base and J by 2 bases, with 15 bases left in between. The CDR3 sequence is 16 residues long. The CDR3 DNA sequence: TGTGCCAGCAGTTACTATGCGGGTCGTCCCGCCTACGAGCAGTACTTC. Protein sequence: CASSYYAGRPAYEQYF.

The chain joins TRBV4-3 to TRBJ2-1; either TRBD1 or TRBD2 may supply D (6 bases each). Per germline, CDR1 LGHNA and CDR2 YSLEER. CDR3 size: 15 residues. The V end was cut by 0 bases, the J end by 5 bases, with 11 bases between. CDR3 DNA: TGCGCCAGCAGCCAAGACGGGGGCAGGGACAATGAGCAGTTCTTC. Its protein product is CASSQDGGRDNEQFF.

The chain uses TRBV5-6 and TRBJ1-5; D uncertain. Trimming took off 4 bases at V and 4 bases at J, with 9 bases between the two ends. This CDR3 region has 13 residues. Germline CDR1 is SGHDT and CDR2 is YYEEEE. CDR3 nucleotides: TGTGCCAGCAGCCTCAATCCGAATCAGCCCCAGCATTTT. Its translation: CASSLNPNQPQHF. The variable domain in full, completed from reference TRBV5-6 and TRBJ1-5, reads DAGVTQSPTHLIKTRGQQVTLRCSPKSGHDTVSWYQQALGQGPQFIFQYYEEEERQRGNFPDRFSGHQFPNYSSELNVNALLLGDSALYLCASSLNPNQPQHFGDGTRLSIL.

This sequence joins TRBV5-1 and TRBJ2-5; TRBD2 might be the D (5 bases). Trimming cost V 4 bases and J 4 bases, with 11 bases left between them. The CDR3 has 13 residues. Per the germline V gene, CDR1 is SGHRS and CDR2 is YFSETQ. The CDR3 nucleotides read TGCGCCAGCAGCCGAGGACTCCGAGAGACCCAGTACTTC. Translating it yields CASSRGLRETQYF.

The chain is built from TRBV5-4 and TRBJ2-1; tentatively, D is TRBD2 (5 bases). V was cut by 3 bases and J by 6 bases, with 7 bases left in between. Per germline, CDR1 SGHNT and CDR2 YYREEE (reference sequence). The CDR3 runs 12 residues. For the CDR3, the DNA is TGTGCCAGCAGCTCCCGGGGCAATGAGCAGTTCTTC. It yields the protein CASSSRGNEQFF. Supplemented by reference TRBV5-4 and TRBJ2-1, the full variable domain reads ETGVTQSPTHLIKTRGQQVTLRCSSQSGHNTVSWYQQALGQGPQFIFQYYREEENGRGNFPPRFSGLQFPNYSSELNVNALELDDSALYLCASSSRGNEQFFGPGTRLTVL.